The sequence of this T cell receptor beta chain was determined in a study of blood T cell repertoires in COVID-19. Study in general: Sample material is recorded as cDNA or gDNA derived from T cells, B-cell-depleted T cells, or PBMCs.

As processed by the authors: Estimates of nucleated cell counts were drawn from the amplification of reference gene primers. Using immunoSEQ multiplex PCR, the repertoire was profiled, and TCRdb retains in-frame clones only, with some absent. Clone size and V and J calls were adopted from that table, with D and trimming inferred from the DNA. The sample has roughly 200,000 clones, less than 85% seen once. Trimming took 3 bases from V and 5 from J, leaving 16 bases between them. In germline, CDR1 is GTSNPN, CDR2 SVGIG (reference sequence). The CDR3 has 14 amino acids. The chain combines TRBV30 with TRBJ1-1, with D unresolved. This clonotype was sampled from a woman aged 70 to 79 with acute or convalescent COVID-19. The specimen sequenced was peripheral blood. Written as DNA, the CDR3 is TGTGCCTGGAGCATCGGGTCAAAAGTTACTGAAGCTTTCTTT. Its protein product is CAWSIGSKVTEAFF. The whole variable domain, remainder taken from reference TRBV30 and TRBJ1-1, is SQTIHQWPATLVQPVGSPLSLECTVEGTSNPNLYWYRQAAGRGLQLLFYSVGIGQISSEVPQNLSASRPQDRQFILSSKKLLLSDSGFYLCAWSIGSKVTEAFFGQGTRLTVV.